In its sample, the clone carrying this T cell receptor beta chain was seen once. Unique molecular identifiers were used to barcode this TCRbeta library. TCRdb reprocessed the PCR reads with MiXCR, giving one entry per CDR3 protein. The sample has almost 500,000 distinct CDR3 sequences, under 15% seen once. CDR1 and CDR2 (germline): MNHNS, SASEGT. J gave up 0 bases and V 6 bases, and 5 bases lay outside the gene matches. This CDR3 is 16 amino acids long. The entry originates in a study of T-cell reconstitution after alpha-beta-depleted transplantation in children. Specimen: PBMCs from the stem cell graft donor, collected from the stem cell graft. The V gene is TRBV6-1, the J gene TRBJ2-1, with 10 bases identical to TRBD2. The clonotype was recovered from a human donor who donated a stem cell graft to a child with combined immunodeficiency. In DNA, the CDR3 is TGTGCCAGCAGGAGAGCGGGAGGGAGCTCCTACAATGAGCAGTTCTTC. Its translation is CASRRAGGSSYNEQFF.